This TCR beta chain was obtained from a study of response to subunit inactivated influenza vaccine. MiXCR, applied by TCRdb to the RT-PCR reads, yields one record per CDR3 protein. The sample consists of 450,000 to 550,000 distinct CDR3 sequences, 25% of them appearing once. Germline CDR1 is SQVTM and CDR2 is ANQGSEA. Trimming removed 3 bases at V and 3 bases at J, with 6 bases between. The CDR3 contains 12 residues. This clonotype appeared a few times. The sample was CD4+ T cells sorted from PBMCs, taken more than 4 days after vaccination. This sequence originates from a man aged 45 to 65 who received an inactivated influenza vaccine. The V call is TRBV29-1, the J call TRBJ1-3; no reliable D call. CDR3 bases: TGCAGCGTTGATGAAGGTGGAAACACCATATATTTT. Encoded protein: CSVDEGGNTIYF.